The next 21 T cell receptor beta chains were all read from a single sample in a study of blood T cell repertoires in COVID-19 (dated by TCRdb to about 2020). The method behind the library was the immunoSEQ multiplex PCR assay. This is the immuneACCESS table as TCRdb keeps it, with only in-frame sequences that have V and J called. A part of the clones is gone; compared with another copy, unresolved V genes explain less than half, and the rest is unexplained. The sample table shows approximately 16,000 clones, and 89% are seen once. The ten biggest clones cover around a tenth of the sample. The specimen was peripheral blood. Receptor source: an elderly man with acute or convalescent COVID-19.

The V call is TRBV18, the J call TRBJ1-6; 8 bases align to TRBD1. Germline lookup yields CDR1 KGHSH and CDR2 LQKENI. There are 15 residues in the CDR3. The ends lost 0 bases at V and 7 bases at J; junction bases unmatched: 2. Written as DNA, the CDR3 is TGTGCCAGCTCACCACCGACAGGGGTAAATTCACCCCTCCACTTT. Translating gives CASSPPTGVNSPLHF.

This clone was found a few times. This chain uses TRBV25-1 with TRBJ1-5; 7 bases map to TRBD1. The junction had 16 bases not matched to a gene; V was cut back by 10 bases and J by 7 bases. Germline V gene lookup returns CDR1 MGHDK and CDR2 SYGVNS. The CDR3 is made up of 15 amino acids. In DNA, the CDR3 is TGTGCCACCTTGAAGGGGGCGCGTTTACGGCAGCCCCAGCATTTT. It specifies CATLKGARLRQPQHF.

The chain employs TRBV7-6 and TRBJ2-1; weak D call: TRBD2 (6 bases). CDR1 is SGHVS, CDR2 FNYEAQ, per germline. CDR3 length: 14 amino acids. V was shortened by 1 base and J by 7 bases, with 11 bases between the two germline ends. The CDR3 reads CASSLGGIQNEQFF. The CDR3 DNA sequence: TGTGCCAGCAGCTTAGGCGGGATTCAGAATGAGCAGTTCTTC. The full variable domain, with the rest looked up from reference TRBV7-6 and TRBJ2-1, is GAGVSQSPRYKVTKRGQDVALRCDPISGHVSLYWYRQALGQGPEFLTYFNYEAQQDKSGLPNDRFSAERPEGSISTLTIQRTEQRDSAMYRCASSLGGIQNEQFFGPGTRLTVL.

This rearrangement joins TRBV10-2 to TRBJ1-1, with unresolved D. CDR3 length equals 13 residues. Germline CDR1 is WSHSY and CDR2 is SAAADI. The V gene lost 1 base and the J gene lost 1 base, with 4 bases spanning the gap. The CDR3 DNA reads as TGCGCCAGCAGTGAGTACGGGAACACTGAAGCTTTCTTT. It specifies CASSEYGNTEAFF.

The J gene is TRBJ1-1, the V gene TRBV12-3 or TRBV12-4; D is uncertain. The CDR3 is 13 residues long. Trimming stripped 5 bases from V and 10 bases from J, with 17 bases between. The DNA for the CDR3 is TGTGCCAGCAGTCTCAATTCCGTAGAGTTAGCTTTCTTT. Amino acid sequence: CASSLNSVELAFF.

The chain couples TRBV4-1 to TRBJ2-1; D gene unclear. The germline V and J ends were trimmed by 0 bases and 9 bases, with 12 bases remaining between them. There are 14 residues in the CDR3. The germline V gene encodes CDR1 MGHRA and CDR2 YSYEKL. DNA of the CDR3: TGCGCCAGCAGCCAAGATTTGGCAGCGAGTGAGCAGTTCTTC. It codes for CASSQDLAASEQFF.

The V call is TRBV29-1, the J call TRBJ2-1; perhaps TRBD2 as D (5 bases). Deletions cut 7 bases from V and 5 bases from J, with 21 bases between. The CDR3 is made up of 15 amino acids. The germline V gene has CDR1 SQVTM and CDR2 ANQGSEA. The CDR3 DNA reads as TGCAGCGCCGGATGGGGAGCGGAAAAGAACAATGAGCAGTTCTTC. It translates to CSAGWGAEKNNEQFF.

This clone was seen a handful of times. One end of the junction does not line up with germline, which may come from a read error. V gene TRBV11-1 combines with J gene TRBJ2-1; possible D gene TRBD1, 6 bases. CDR1 SGHAT and CDR2 FQDESV come from the germline V gene (reference sequence). The CDR3 is 12 residues long. Written as DNA, the CDR3 is TGTGCCAGCAGCTTAGCCGGGACACCCCCCCTCTTC. Encoded protein: CASSLAGTPPLF.

In this sample, this clone is large. The genes are TRBV7-9 and TRBJ1-6; weak D call: TRBD1 (6 bases). The CDR3 extends over 18 amino acids. Trimming stripped 5 bases from V and 0 bases from J, with 17 bases between. CDR1 is SEHNR, CDR2 FQNEAQ, per germline (reference sequence). This CDR3 is CASSVPDQGSSYNSPLHF. For the CDR3, the DNA is TGTGCCAGCAGCGTCCCGGATCAGGGGAGCTCCTATAATTCACCCCTCCACTTT.

V is TRBV11-3 and J is TRBJ2-1; no clear D gene. CDR3 size: 13 residues. Between the trimmed V and J ends, which lost 4 bases and 0 bases, there was a span of 4 bases. Germline V gene sequence: CDR1 SGHNT, CDR2 YENEEA. CDR3 sequence (DNA): TGTGCCAGCAGCTCGAGCTCCTACAATGAGCAGTTCTTC. Encoded protein: CASSSSSYNEQFF.

This clone showed up just a few times. V is TRBV7-2 and J is TRBJ1-5; TRBD1 matches 9 bases. After removal of 1 base from V and 4 bases from J, the junction contained 2 bases not matched to a gene. The CDR3 spans 15 residues. Germline CDR1 SGHTA, CDR2 FQGNSA. In DNA, the CDR3 is TGTGCCAGCAGCTTAGGGGACAGGGTTAATCAGCCCCAGCATTTT. It encodes CASSLGDRVNQPQHF.

The genes are TRBV10-1 and TRBJ2-5; D is unclear. This CDR3 comprises 14 residues. V was pared by 10 bases and J by 2 bases, with 17 bases between. CDR1 and CDR2 (germline): WNHNN, SYGVQD (reference sequence). CDR3 amino acids: CAKMRGSHQETQYF. The CDR3 DNA reads TGCGCCAAGATGCGCGGAAGTCATCAAGAGACCCAGTACTTC.

The chain joins TRBV24-1 to TRBJ2-1; 14 bases match TRBD2. Germline loops: CDR1 KGHDR, CDR2 SFDVKD. The CDR3 is 15 residues long. Unmatched junction bases numbered 2, after V lost 4 bases and J lost 7 bases. CDR3 amino acids: CATSDRLAGGNEQFF. In DNA form, the CDR3 reads TGTGCCACCAGTGACAGACTAGCGGGAGGGAATGAGCAGTTCTTC.

The rearrangement uses TRBV4-1 and TRBJ1-4; D not certain. The CDR3 is 15 amino acids. V lost 1 base and J 8 bases, leaving 14 bases between the germline ends. In germline, CDR1 is MGHRA, CDR2 YSYEKL. The CDR3 protein is CASSQVMGHREKLFF. The DNA for the CDR3 is TGCGCCAGCAGCCAAGTTATGGGCCATAGGGAAAAACTGTTTTTT.

In its sample, this clone was seen a few times. J is TRBJ1-1 and V is TRBV19, with a possible D match to TRBD1 (5 bases). V lost 7 bases and J lost 0, with 24 bases in between. Per germline, CDR1 LNHDA and CDR2 SQIVND (reference sequence). There are 18 residues in the CDR3. CDR3 loop: CASTTSIRRGPLNTEAFF. The CDR3 bases are TGTGCCAGTACTACTTCAATCCGGAGGGGCCCTTTGAACACTGAAGCTTTCTTT.

Comment on this clone: The junction departs from the called germline gene at one end, perhaps through a read error. This chain links TRBV5-1 with TRBJ1-2, with 10 bases aligning to TRBD1. CDR3 size: 16 residues. The germline gives CDR1 SGHRS, CDR2 YFSETQ. The CDR3 protein is CASSWDRGPPNDGYTF. The CDR3 coding sequence is TGCGCCAGCAGTTGGGACAGGGGTCCCCCTAACGATGGCTACACCTTC.

The V call is TRBV6-5, the J call TRBJ2-1; 9 nucleotides align to TRBD2. J gave up 7 bases and V 6 bases, and 7 bases lay outside the gene matches. Germline V gene data show CDR1 as MNHEY and CDR2 as SVGAGI. The CDR3 consists of 14 residues. In DNA form, the CDR3 reads TGTGCCAGCAGCCCCCCGCGGGAGGGGAATGAGCAGTTCTTC. Its protein is CASSPPREGNEQFF.

V and J are TRBV5-4 and TRBJ2-5; D is ambiguous. This CDR3 spans 12 amino acids. V was clipped by 4 bases and J by 0 bases, with 4 bases between them. Looked up from germline, CDR1 is SGHNT and CDR2 is YYREEE (reference sequence). CDR3: CASSLHQETQYF. The CDR3 DNA is TGTGCCAGCAGCCTTCACCAAGAGACCCAGTACTTC.

CDR3 region: CASAPGRPTNEKLFF. The CDR3 bases are TGCGCCAGCGCTCCAGGAAGGCCAACTAATGAAAAACTGTTTTTT. J is TRBJ1-4 and V is TRBV5-1; D unclear. Trimming took off 7 bases at V and 0 bases at J, with 13 bases between the two ends. The CDR3 runs 15 residues. Germline V gives CDR1 SGHRS, CDR2 YFSETQ.

Remarks on this clone: Other DNA sequences in this sample translate to the same CDR3. The chain couples TRBV28 to TRBJ2-7; TRBD1 agrees at 9 bases. CDR1 is MDHEN and CDR2 is SYDVKM in the germline V gene. CDR3 length equals 19 residues. With 3 bases clipped from V and 7 bases from J, the junction kept 22 bases outside the gene matches. The CDR3 protein is CASSLWGQGTSGTLGEQYF. CDR3 coding DNA: TGTGCCAGCAGTTTGTGGGGACAGGGTACCAGCGGGACCCTCGGGGAGCAGTACTTC.

The chain uses TRBV19 and TRBJ1-2; 7 nucleotides line up with TRBD1. Germline-derived CDR1 and CDR2 are LNHDA and SQIVND (reference sequence). With V trimmed by 2 bases and J by 4 bases, 7 bases remained unmatched. This CDR3 region has 15 residues. The CDR3 DNA reads as TGTGCCAGTAGTATAACGACAGGGATTAGCTATGGCTACACCTTC. Its protein product is CASSITTGISYGYTF.